This TCR beta chain was documented in a study of blood T cell repertoires in COVID-19. Study-wide background: Donors in the United States, Italy and Spain gave samples during acute or convalescent COVID-19. T cells, B-cell-depleted T cells, or PBMCs supplied cDNA or gDNA.

CDR1 is SGHDT and CDR2 is YYEEEE in the germline V gene. V gave up 4 bases and J gave up 4 bases; unmatched junction bases: 3. The CDR3 is 16 residues long. Study processing details: Researchers report that nucleated cell counts were estimated from reference gene primer amplification. The table came from immunoSEQ multiplex PCR; TCRdb's copy has only in-frame clones and leaves some out. V and J calls and clone size are as listed in that table; D and trimming were resolved from the DNA. The profile shows about 170,000 clones, roughly 85% of them singletons. Sequencing input: peripheral blood. The rearrangement uses TRBV5-6 and TRBJ2-1, with 15 bases that match TRBD2. The receptor comes from a woman older than 75 with active or convalescent COVID-19. CDR3 in amino acids: CASSGGLAGGYNEQFF. Written as DNA, the CDR3 is TGTGCCAGCAGCGGGGGACTAGCGGGAGGTTACAATGAGCAGTTCTTC.